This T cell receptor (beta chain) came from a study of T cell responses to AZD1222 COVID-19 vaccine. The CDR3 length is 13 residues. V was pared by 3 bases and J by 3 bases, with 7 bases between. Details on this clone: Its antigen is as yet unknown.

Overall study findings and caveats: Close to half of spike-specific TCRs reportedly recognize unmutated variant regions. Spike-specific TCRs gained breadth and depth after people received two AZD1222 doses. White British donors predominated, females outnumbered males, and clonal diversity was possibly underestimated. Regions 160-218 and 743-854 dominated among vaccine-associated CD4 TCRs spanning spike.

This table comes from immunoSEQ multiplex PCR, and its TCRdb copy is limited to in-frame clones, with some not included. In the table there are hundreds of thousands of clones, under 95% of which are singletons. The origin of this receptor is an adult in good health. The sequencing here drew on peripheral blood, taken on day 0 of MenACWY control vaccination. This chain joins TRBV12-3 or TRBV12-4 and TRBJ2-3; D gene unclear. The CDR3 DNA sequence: TGTGCCAGCAGTTTTGACATTACAGATACGCAGTATTTT. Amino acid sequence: CASSFDITDTQYF.